This record looks at one T cell receptor (beta chain) sequence and its context. Its antigen has not been determined. No much larger clone is present one base from it, and per-base qualities are unavailable. The data derive from a study of Graves' ophthalmopathy and Graves' hyperthyroidism listed by TCRdb under 2018. Concerning the study at large: Peripheral blood was collected before any treatment was given, at the time of initial diagnosis. TCR beta repertoire signatures were used to distinguish Graves' ophthalmopathy from Graves' hyperthyroidism and to predict progression to ophthalmopathy. In total, some 130 blood samples were TCR-sequenced: roughly 45 ophthalmopathy, approximately 80 hyperthyroidism and about 17 hyperthyroidism-to-ophthalmopathy patients. A discovery set of 95 to 100 patients (approximately 42 ophthalmopathy, 55 to 65 stable hyperthyroidism) was enrolled to explore V-J signatures distinguishing ophthalmopathy from hyperthyroidism. An independent validation cohort comprised roughly 20 hyperthyroidism patients and over 15 patients who later progressed from hyperthyroidism to ophthalmopathy. In about 6 hyperthyroidism patients, the T-cell repertoire of thyroid tissue was compared with the T-cell repertoire of blood. After sampling, hyperthyroidism patients received methimazole starting at 30 mg daily, and ophthalmopathy patients received high-dose intravenous methylprednisolone. For training and testing, the 100 or so patients in the discovery cohort were randomly divided in a 7:3 ratio. General study outcomes and caveats: In validation, the model predicted ophthalmopathy progression with more than 55% sensitivity and about 77% specificity; some 13 predicted patients were CT-confirmed with GO in a median of approximately six months. Ophthalmopathy was separated from stable hyperthyroidism by the 13-signature model with just under 90% sensitivity and just under 84% specificity in cross-validation and with 80%/75% in the test set. Sample size was not predetermined statistically, and investigators were not blinded to group allocation. Most expanded thyroid clonotypes with a frequency above 0.001 also appeared in blood, which suggests that blood repertoires may reflect the immune response in the thyroid.

Ophthalmopathy patients were characterized by moderately to severely active disease, a Clinical Activity Score of at least 3, a NOSPECS grade of at least 4, and a disease duration under 3 months. Patients with other autoimmune diseases, uncontrolled infections, pregnancy or lactation were excluded from the study. Clinical symptoms, serum thyroxine, TRAb, thyroid ultrasound and orbital computed tomography were used for diagnosis. Ficoll-Paque density gradient centrifugation was used to isolate PBMCs from approximately 10 ml of fresh peripheral blood. Total RNA was extracted with Trizol reagent and quality-checked on an Agilent 2100 Bioanalyzer. For repertoire sequencing, the TCR beta CDR3 regions were amplified from RNA transcripts. The first round was an RT-PCR using HTBI primers with the Qiagen OneStep RT-PCR kit, and this first round was followed by a second-round multiplex PCR, then size selection and purification. Libraries were sequenced on an Illumina HiSeq2000 using paired-end 100 bp reads. The original pipeline was this. SOAPnuke was used for read processing, and reads with adapters, uncalled bases, a mean Phred below 15, or no exact constant-primer or identifier match were discarded. COPE v1.2.5 was used to merge high-quality paired reads. Each unique nucleotide sequence was defined as a clonotype, and clonotypes were aligned to IMGT TRB V, D and J references with MiTCR v1.1. The analysis was limited to V-J combinations with a frequency above 0.0001, which together covered over 99% of the repertoires. A TCR clonal expansion and chaos score per V-J combination was defined as the ratio of F50 clonal expansion to chaos observed in the TCRdist matrix. Welch's t-statistics and random forest were used to narrow the features down to 10 to 15 V-J combinations, which were then fed into a naive Bayes classifier. The Morisita-Horn index was used to measure how similar the thyroid and blood repertoires were. TCRdb reworked the public reads: Q25 trimming with fastp, MiXCR clone assembly, productive beta chains retained. Rows are unified per CDR3 protein, each entry keeping the most common DNA and genes. The V and J calls come from TCRdb's annotation, not from the publication. This sample lists over 150,000 distinct CDR3 sequences; less than 45% were detected once. The ten biggest clones cover 4.5% to 6% of the sample.

The junction shows trimming of 3 bases on V and 5 bases on J, plus 11 bases between the germline ends. CDR1 LNHDA and CDR2 SQIVND were looked up in the germline V gene (reference sequence). The CDR3 goes from the cysteine to the phenylalanine over 13 residues. The read is trimmed to its CDR3 DNA, 39 bases read in frame from base 1. What was sequenced was peripheral blood. The receptor's source is a middle-aged woman with Graves' ophthalmopathy. Donor details come from another sample of the same person, matched by shared clones. Here the chain combines TRBV19 and TRBJ2-7; no D gene can be assigned with confidence. Here is the DNA: TGTGCCAGTAGTATTGCTGGTGGTAACGAGCAGTACTTC. Translated, it gives CASSIAGGNEQYF.